This T cell receptor (beta chain) was sequenced in a study of cytomegalovirus exposure and HLA in healthy donors. Findings of the study overall: Researchers reported that a few CMV-associated chains were confirmed in vitro as CMV antigen-specific. CMV serostatus was the only recorded immune exposure for donors.

The study ran its PCR with 60 Vbeta and 13 Jbeta primers. Sequencing was performed with immunoSEQ multiplex PCR; in TCRdb, only in-frame clones are kept and a portion is missing. Counted here are around 210,000 clones, about 85% occurring once; the ten biggest clones make up around 0.22%. On this clone: Its cognate antigen is unknown.

The ends lost 5 bases at V and 1 base at J; junction bases unmatched: 4. CDR1 is SGHAT, CDR2 FQNNGV, per germline. CDR3 size: 16 residues. The genes are TRBV11-2 and TRBJ2-2, with 10 bases aligning to TRBD2. Sequenced material: PBMCs. This TCR derives from a girl aged 2-10 years in good health and CMV-seronegative. Here the CDR3 DNA reads TGTGCCAGCAGCCTGTGGACTAGCGGGAACACCGGGGAGCTGTTTTTT. This codes for CASSLWTSGNTGELFF. Drawing the rest from reference TRBV11-2 and TRBJ2-2, the complete variable domain is EAGVAQSPRYKIIEKRQSVAFWCNPISGHATLYWYQQILGQGPKLLIQFQNNGVVDDSQLPKDRFSAERLKGVDSTLKIQPAKLEDSAVYLCASSLWTSGNTGELFFGEGSRLTVL.